This passage covers 27 T cell receptor beta chains from one sample sequenced in a study of cytomegalovirus exposure and HLA in healthy donors (TCRdb year 2017). To prepare the library, the immunoSEQ multiplex PCR assay was applied. For the multiplex PCR, a mixture combining 60 forward primers for TCR Vbeta segments and 13 reverse primers for TCR Jbeta segments was used. In TCRdb, the immuneACCESS table is reduced to in-frame sequences with V and J assigned. These tables do not hold every clone; where another copy was compared, an unresolved V gene accounts for under half, and the others remain unexplained. In all, the sample holds approximately 100,000 clones, and 74% of those were seen once. About 2.8% of the sample goes to the ten largest clones. Material for sequencing was PBMCs. The receptors originated from a man in his fifties in good health and CMV-seropositive.

This sequence joins TRBV27 and TRBJ2-2; the match to TRBD2 covers 7 bases. The length of the CDR3 is 15 residues. Germline CDR1 reads MNHEY; CDR2 reads SMNVEV (reference sequence). Trimming at V came to 0 bases and at J to 4 bases, leaving 2 bases not matched to a gene. The CDR3 region is CASSLSSGFTGELFF. The CDR3 DNA follows: TGTGCCAGCAGTTTATCTAGCGGGTTCACCGGGGAGCTGTTTTTT.

The chain employs TRBV15 and TRBJ1-1, with TRBD1 identical over 7 bases. Germline V gene data show CDR1 as LNHNV and CDR2 as YYDKDF (reference sequence). With 4 bases clipped from V and 1 base from J, the junction kept 12 bases outside the gene matches. The length of the CDR3 is 17 residues. CDR3 residues: CATSTGGTARKNTEAFF. The CDR3 DNA reads as TGTGCCACCAGCACAGGGGGGACGGCGAGAAAGAACACTGAAGCTTTCTTT.

The chain combines TRBV5-1 with TRBJ2-3; no reliable D call. The CDR3 spans 15 residues. Trimming took 0 bases from V and 1 from J, leaving 9 bases between them. CDR1 SGHRS and CDR2 YFSETQ come from the germline V gene. The CDR3 region has the DNA TGCGCCAGCAGCTTGGGGCCGATCGGCACAGATACGCAGTATTTT. It encodes CASSLGPIGTDTQYF.

This rearrangement joins TRBV25-1 to TRBJ2-1; TRBD1 aligns across 8 bases. The CDR3 has 18 amino acids. Germline V lookup: CDR1 MGHDK, CDR2 SYGVNS. V shed 3 bases and J 10 bases; nucleotides not matched to a gene: 20. In DNA form, the CDR3 reads TGTGCCAGCAGTGACCTGGGTAAGGGGACAGGATACAATGTGGAGCAGTTCTTC. As protein: CASSDLGKGTGYNVEQFF.

V is TRBV6-5 and J is TRBJ2-5; D is ambiguous. The DNA end lines up better with TRBJ2-7; the J call may be wrong. The CDR3 has 13 residues. Germline V CDR1 and CDR2: MNHEY, SVGAGI. This CDR3 reads CASSFAPTYEQYF. In DNA, the CDR3 is TGTGCCAGTAGCTTTGCGCCCACCTACGAGCAGTACTTC.

The chain uses TRBV6-1 and TRBJ1-2, with 9 bases matching TRBD1. Losses at the gene ends were 1 base for V and 5 bases for J; bases not matched to a gene: 11. Germline CDR1 and CDR2: MNHNS and SASEGT. The CDR3 length is 17 residues. The CDR3 reads CASSEDRGLGLAYGYTF. The CDR3 nucleotides are TGTGCCAGCAGTGAAGACAGGGGGCTGGGGCTTGCGTATGGCTACACCTTC.

V gene TRBV18 combines with J gene TRBJ2-7; D possibly corresponds to TRBD1 (6 bases). Trimming shortened V by 3 bases and J by 0 bases, and 15 bases separated the two germline ends. The CDR3 totals 16 residues. The germline V gene has CDR1 KGHSH and CDR2 LQKENI. CDR3 sequence (DNA): TGTGCCAGCTCACCGGGCGCCACAGGGAGCTCCTACGAGCAGTACTTC. Protein: CASSPGATGSSYEQYF.

The V and J genes are TRBV30 and TRBJ1-2, with D possibly TRBD1 on 5 matching bases. Germline CDR1 reads GTSNPN; CDR2 reads SVGIG (reference sequence). V gave up 2 bases and J gave up 8 bases, with 12 bases separating them. The CDR3 covers 12 residues. Here the CDR3 reads CAWSTSNRGYTF. The CDR3 nucleotides read TGTGCCTGGAGTACTTCTAACAGGGGCTACACCTTC.

The chain recombines TRBV5-1 with TRBJ2-1; possibly TRBD2 for D (6 bases). The germline V gene encodes CDR1 SGHRS and CDR2 YFSETQ. This CDR3 is built from 14 residues. Trimming removed 0 bases from V and 4 bases from J, with 8 bases in between. CDR3 sequence: CASSLVAVYNEQFF. The CDR3 DNA is TGCGCCAGCAGCTTGGTAGCGGTTTACAATGAGCAGTTCTTC.

The chain carries TRBV27 and TRBJ1-1; the match to TRBD1 covers 7 bases. The CDR3 is made up of 15 amino acids. The germline CDR1 and CDR2 sequences are MNHEY and SMNVEV (reference sequence). V trimming: 6 bases; J trimming: 1 base; junction bases outside the gene matches: 8. The CDR3 is CASRKPGTENTEAFF. CDR3 DNA sequence: TGTGCCAGCAGAAAACCCGGGACAGAGAACACTGAAGCTTTCTTT.

The chain has TRBV2 and TRBJ1-3, with 9 bases identical to TRBD1. Germline lookup yields CDR1 SNHLY and CDR2 FYNNEI. The CDR3 consists of 14 residues. V lost 5 bases to trimming and J lost 7 bases; unmatched junction nucleotides: 6. CDR3 sequence: CASSPDRGGNTIYF. CDR3 sequence (DNA): TGTGCCAGCAGTCCCGACAGGGGGGGGAACACCATATATTTT. The variable domain in full, with the rest retrieved from reference TRBV2 and TRBJ1-3, is EPEVTQTPSHQVTQMGQEVILRCVPISNHLYFYWYRQILGQKVEFLVSFYNNEISEKSEIFDDQFSVERPDGSNFTLKIRSTKLEDSAMYFCASSPDRGGNTIYFGEGSWLTVV.

V and J are TRBV2 and TRBJ1-3; no reliable D call. The CDR3 is 14 residues long. Germline V gene data show CDR1 as SNHLY and CDR2 as FYNNEI. V was shortened by 8 bases and J by 0 bases, with 11 bases between the two germline ends. CDR3 loop: CASLPGFSGNTIYF. The CDR3 DNA follows: TGTGCCAGCCTACCAGGTTTCTCTGGAAACACCATATATTTT.

This rearrangement joins TRBV6-1 to TRBJ1-2; D unresolved. Germline V gene lookup returns CDR1 MNHNS and CDR2 SASEGT. This CDR3 has 11 residues. V lost 9 bases, J lost 2 bases, and 7 bases lay in between. CDR3 bases: TGTGCCAGTAGAGGGAACTATGGCTACACCTTC. Protein sequence: CASRGNYGYTF.

This clone is a singleton in its sample. The rearrangement joins TRBV28 to TRBJ2-5; TRBD2 matches 14 bases. CDR1 and CDR2 (germline): MDHEN, SYDVKM. The CDR3 spans 17 residues. With V trimmed by 8 bases and J by 5 bases, 13 bases remained unmatched. CDR3 loop: CASSVGTSGGGAETQYF. CDR3 nucleotide sequence: TGTGCCAGCTCAGTTGGGACTAGCGGGGGCGGGGCGGAGACCCAGTACTTC.

J is TRBJ1-4 and V is TRBV19, with TRBD1 as a possible D gene (5 bases). This CDR3 contains 15 residues. Germline V gene lookup returns CDR1 LNHDA and CDR2 SQIVND (reference sequence). Trimming cost V 5 bases and J 6 bases, with 16 bases left between them. The CDR3 here is CASSAQAGGDEKLFF. The CDR3 DNA is TGTGCCAGTAGTGCACAGGCCGGTGGTGATGAAAAACTGTTTTTT.

This clone was detected only once. The rearrangement links TRBV6-1 to TRBJ2-7; 10 bases agree with TRBD2. Losses at the gene ends were 6 bases for V and 3 bases for J; bases not matched to a gene: 8. This CDR3 region has 15 residues. Germline CDR1 MNHNS, CDR2 SASEGT. The DNA of the CDR3 is TGTGCCAGCAGCGCGACTAGCGGGCTCAACTACGAGCAGTACTTC. Protein sequence: CASSATSGLNYEQYF.

This clone was found once. This sample also contains other DNA sequences that code for the same CDR3. The chain carries TRBV27 and TRBJ1-1; no clear D gene. The CDR3 sequence is 12 residues long. In germline, CDR1 is MNHEY, CDR2 SMNVEV (reference sequence). Trimming left V 6 bases short and J 4 bases short, with 9 bases between. CDR3 DNA sequence: TGTGCCAGCAGGGAGGGAGGCACTGAAGCTTTCTTT. Encoded protein: CASREGGTEAFF.

The genes are TRBV5-4 and TRBJ2-4, with a weak D call TRBD2 (6 bases). V was clipped by 3 bases and J by 2 bases, with 12 bases between them. CDR1 is SGHNT, CDR2 YYREEE, per germline (reference sequence). The CDR3 covers 15 residues. CDR3 region: CASSWGVGTKNIQYF. CDR3 nucleotides: TGTGCCAGCAGCTGGGGGGTAGGGACCAAAAACATTCAGTACTTC.

The gene calls are TRBV19 and TRBJ2-1, with TRBD1 matching 9 bases. Looked up from germline, CDR1 is LNHDA and CDR2 is SQIVND (reference sequence). The CDR3 is made up of 14 amino acids. The J segment lost 4 bases and the V segment lost 9 bases, leaving 7 bases of the junction unmatched. CDR3 DNA sequence: TGTGCCAGCCAGGACAGGGGCATTTACAATGAGCAGTTCTTC. Its protein is CASQDRGIYNEQFF.

This rearrangement joins TRBV19 to TRBJ2-3; D is perhaps TRBD1 (5 bases). The CDR3 runs 11 residues. Germline values: CDR1 LNHDA, CDR2 SQIVND (reference sequence). Trimming removed 7 bases at V and 6 bases at J, with 8 bases between. CDR3 region: CASTGADTQYF. The CDR3 region has the DNA TGTGCCAGTACTGGGGCTGATACGCAGTATTTT.

This clone appeared a few times. This rearrangement joins TRBV11-2 to TRBJ1-2, with D perhaps matching TRBD1 (6 bases). Germline V lookup: CDR1 SGHAT, CDR2 FQNNGV. This CDR3 contains 13 residues. V shed 1 base and J shed 4 bases, with 7 bases lying between them. CDR3 nucleotide sequence: TGTGCCAGCAGCTTAGGGACAGCCTATGGCTACACCTTC. It encodes CASSLGTAYGYTF.

The sample holds a few counts of this clone. The V call is TRBV12-5, the J call TRBJ2-5; D is unresolved. The CDR3 extends over 13 amino acids. V lost 3 bases to trimming and J lost 2 bases, with 7 bases between them. CDR1 and CDR2 from the germline V gene are LGHNT and FRNRAP. In DNA form, the CDR3 reads TGTGCTAGTGGTTTATCAATTCAAGAGACCCAGTACTTC. This codes for CASGLSIQETQYF.

In this sample, this clone turned up a few times. The V and J genes are TRBV6-6 and TRBJ2-7, with unresolved D. The CDR3 has 14 residues. V lost 1 base to trimming and J lost 5 bases, with 12 bases between them. Germline V gene data show CDR1 as MNHNY and CDR2 as SVGAGI (reference sequence). CDR3 residues: CASSYFPTGNEQYF. In DNA, the CDR3 is TGTGCCAGCAGTTACTTCCCCACGGGTAACGAGCAGTACTTC.

The table lists this clone with a few counts. The chain recombines TRBV28 with TRBJ1-6; D call uncertain. Germline assignment: CDR1 MDHEN and CDR2 SYDVKM. V lost 5 bases, J lost 0 bases, and 14 bases lay in between. The CDR3 length is 17 residues. The CDR3 is CASSPITGSSYNSPLHF. As DNA, the CDR3 is TGTGCCAGCAGTCCGATCACCGGGAGCTCCTATAATTCACCCCTCCACTTT.

This clone has a single count. This sequence joins TRBV5-6 and TRBJ1-5; the D is unclear. The CDR3 contains 14 residues. V lost 0 bases to trimming and J lost 3 bases, with 7 bases between them. The germline gives CDR1 SGHDT, CDR2 YYEEEE. As DNA, the CDR3 is TGTGCCAGCAGCTTGGCCAGGTACAATCAGCCCCAGCATTTT. This sequence encodes CASSLARYNQPQHF.

This clone showed up just a few times. CDR3 amino acids: CASSPTGGNTEAFF. The CDR3, as DNA: TGTGCCAGCTCACCAACGGGGGGGAACACTGAAGCTTTCTTT. V is TRBV18 and J is TRBJ1-1; a weak D match, TRBD1 (5 bases). The CDR3 covers 14 residues. Trimming stripped 2 bases from V and 1 base from J, with 8 bases between. Germline V gene lookup returns CDR1 KGHSH and CDR2 LQKENI.

V usage is TRBV2 and J usage is TRBJ1-5; D remains unclear. This CDR3 has 16 residues. Trimming left V 4 bases short and J 6 bases short, with 19 bases between. The germline gives CDR1 SNHLY, CDR2 FYNNEI. The CDR3 spells CASSAPVGTGGQPQHF. CDR3 sequence (DNA): TGTGCCAGCAGTGCCCCGGTGGGCACTGGAGGTCAGCCCCAGCATTTT.